The rows below give T cell receptor beta chains drawn from one sample of a study of T cells in Graves' hyperthyroidism and ophthalmopathy. TCRdb passed the multiplex PCR reads through MiXCR, listing each CDR3 protein once. The sample includes more than 50,000 distinct CDR3 sequences, approximately 50% of them seen just once. Sequenced sample: blood. These receptors all stem from a woman aged 25 to 45 with Graves' ophthalmopathy. Both conserved end residues are part of each CDR3. D genes are given only for firm matches. Size is omitted from some rows. Given values are once, few, many or a class for expanded clones.

v_call	d_call	clone_size	j_call	cdr3_nt	cdr3_aa
TRBV5-1	NA	NA	TRBJ2-7	TGCGCCAGCAGCTTGGAGTTAGGGTACGAGCAGTACTTC	CASSLELGYEQYF
TRBV19	NA	many	TRBJ2-1	TGTGCCATATCCTACCGGGCTGGCAACAATGAGCAGTTCTTC	CAISYRAGNNEQFF
TRBV27	NA	NA	TRBJ1-1	TGTGCCAGCAGTCAACAACCCTTGAACACTGAAGCTTTCTTT	CASSQQPLNTEAFF
TRBV7-9	NA	NA	TRBJ2-7	TGTGCCAGCAGCTTAAAAGGCGGACCCTACGAGCAGTACTTC	CASSLKGGPYEQYF
TRBV7-6	NA	NA	TRBJ2-4	TGTGCCAGCCTACACGTAAGGACACGGACCCAAAACATTCAGTACTTC	CASLHVRTRTQNIQYF
TRBV20-1	NA	NA	TRBJ1-3	TGCAGTGCTATGGACCGCTCTGGAAGCACCATATATTTT	CSAMDRSGSTIYF
TRBV10-1	TRBD1	NA	TRBJ2-5	TGCGCCAGCAGGGAGACAGGGGGCGCAGAGACCCAGTACTTC	CASRETGGAETQYF
TRBV12-3/TRBV12-4	NA	NA	TRBJ1-4	TGTGCCAGCAGCCCTACAGGGAACGGGCATGAAAAACTGTTTTTT	CASSPTGNGHEKLFF
TRBV29-1	NA	once	TRBJ2-1	TGCAGCGCTTCATCCGGGAAGGATGAGCAGTTCTTC	CSASSGKDEQFF
TRBV4-1	TRBD1	many	TRBJ1-4	TGCGCCAGCAGCCAAGCGAGCAGGGGGCGTGTTGAAAAACTGTTTTTT	CASSQASRGRVEKLFF
TRBV6-1	NA	many	TRBJ1-6	TGTGCCAGCAGTGCCGGACTGAGGTTAAATTCACCCCTCCACTTT	CASSAGLRLNSPLHF
TRBV7-9	NA	many	TRBJ2-5	TGTGCCAGCAGCCCGCAGACATCCCAAGAGACCCAGTACTTC	CASSPQTSQETQYF
TRBV24-1	TRBD1	NA	TRBJ1-1	TGTGCCACCAGCCAGACAGGGGCTAAAGCTTTCTTT	CATSQTGAKAFF
TRBV20-1	NA	few	TRBJ2-5	TGCAGTGCTAGGAATCCGGTGGGCCGGGAGACCCAGTACTTC	CSARNPVGRETQYF
TRBV10-3	NA	few	TRBJ2-7	TGTGCCATCAGTGTAGACAGTACCTCCTACGAGCAGTACTTC	CAISVDSTSYEQYF
TRBV9	NA	many	TRBJ2-1	TGTGCCAGCAGCACCTACAGCGTCGATGAGCAGTTCTTC	CASSTYSVDEQFF
TRBV7-3	NA	NA	TRBJ2-1	TGTGCCAGCAGCCAAGAGGCCGGGATCCGTAATGAGCAGTTCTTC	CASSQEAGIRNEQFF
TRBV7-6	NA	many	TRBJ2-2	TGTGCCAGCAGTCTTAGGAGCACCGGGGAGCTGTTTTTT	CASSLRSTGELFF
TRBV11-2	TRBD1	many	TRBJ2-1	TGTGCCAGCAGCTTTACCGGGACAGGGTCCAATGAGCAGTTCTTC	CASSFTGTGSNEQFF
TRBV6-6	TRBD1	many	TRBJ2-7	TGTGCCAGCAGAAAACCGGGACAGGGTTCCTACGAGCAGTACTTC	CASRKPGQGSYEQYF
TRBV5-6	NA	many	TRBJ1-5	TGTGCCAGCAGCTTGCTTGGGGCCGGTCAGCCCCAGCATTTT	CASSLLGAGQPQHF
TRBV7-2	NA	many	TRBJ1-1	TGTGCCAGCAGCTCTTTTCCCCGAACGACAGCGAACACTGAAGCTTTCTTT	CASSSFPRTTANTEAFF
TRBV28	NA	many	TRBJ1-2	TGTGCCAGCAGTATCATACCGGGCGACGTCTATGGCTACACCTTC	CASSIIPGDVYGYTF
TRBV10-2	NA	NA	TRBJ2-1	TGCGCCAACAGCGTAGACAGATACAATGAGCAGTTCTTC	CANSVDRYNEQFF
TRBV7-8	NA	NA	TRBJ2-1	TGTGCCAGCTCAGCGGACGGGATGAGGTCCTACAATGAGCAGTTCTTC	CASSADGMRSYNEQFF
TRBV19	TRBD2	many	TRBJ2-5	TGTGCCAGTAGGAGACTAGCGGGAGCCCCTGAGACCCAGTACTTC	CASRRLAGAPETQYF
TRBV6-1	NA	NA	TRBJ1-5	TGTGCCAGCAGTGAAGTGGGGTACAGGGTGGGCGACGAGCATTTT	CASSEVGYRVGDEHF
TRBV5-1	NA	NA	TRBJ1-6	TGCGCCAGCAGCTCAGGACGGAGCAATTCACCCCTCCACTTT	CASSSGRSNSPLHF
TRBV28	TRBD1	many	TRBJ2-7	TGTGCCAGCAGTTTTCTTAGGGGGCAGGACGAGCAGTACTTC	CASSFLRGQDEQYF
TRBV30	NA	few	TRBJ1-6	TGTGCCTGGAGTGTAGGCCCTACGGTGGGTTCACCCCTCCACTTT	CAWSVGPTVGSPLHF
TRBV6-6	NA	many	TRBJ1-6	TGTGCCACTGGCGGGAATAATTCACCCCTCCACTTT	CATGGNNSPLHF
TRBV19	TRBD1	NA	TRBJ1-3	TGTGCCAGTAGTACCCCCGGACAGGACCGAGACACCGTATATTTT	CASSTPGQDRDTVYF
TRBV10-3	TRBD2	NA	TRBJ2-1	TGTGCCATCAGTGACCTTGGGACTAGCGGGAGAAGGGGAAGCTCCTACAATGAGCAGTTCTTC	CAISDLGTSGRRGSSYNEQFF
TRBV19	NA	many	TRBJ1-1	TGTGCCAGTATCCCCGGGGGCAGGAACACTGAAGCTTTCTTT	CASIPGGRNTEAFF
TRBV2	TRBD2	NA	TRBJ2-7	TGTGCTAGAGATCTGGAGCGGGAGTCCAACGAGCAGTACTTC	CARDLERESNEQYF
TRBV2	NA	many	TRBJ1-6	TGTGCCAGCAAGGGGCGGCTCGAGAATTCACCCCTCCACTTT	CASKGRLENSPLHF
TRBV29-1	TRBD2	many	TRBJ2-1	TGCAGCGCTCTGAGAGGTAGCGGGAGGGCTAATGAGCAGTTCTTC	CSALRGSGRANEQFF
TRBV20-1	TRBD2	many	TRBJ2-7	TGCAGTGCTAGTAGGCTAGCGGGAGTTAACGAGCAGTACTTC	CSASRLAGVNEQYF
TRBV20-1	TRBD2	NA	TRBJ2-6	TGCAGTGCGACTAGCGGGGGCTCTGGGGCCAACGTCCTGACTTTC	CSATSGGSGANVLTF
TRBV20-1	NA	many	TRBJ1-1	TGCAGTGCTAGTGATAGGGCAGTCAACACTGAAGCTTTCTTT	CSASDRAVNTEAFF
TRBV5-1	TRBD1	many	TRBJ1-2	TGCGCCAGCAGCTTAGGACAGGGCCAACACTATGGCTACACCTTC	CASSLGQGQHYGYTF
TRBV12-3/TRBV12-4	NA	NA	TRBJ1-3	TGTGCCAGCAGTGAAATCGTAGGGGACAATGGAAACACCATATATTTT	CASSEIVGDNGNTIYF
TRBV27	NA	NA	TRBJ2-6	TGTGCCAGCAGTTTAGCACAAGGGAGACTACTCTCTGGGGCCAACGTCCTGACTTTC	CASSLAQGRLLSGANVLTF
TRBV9	NA	NA	TRBJ2-4	TGTGCCAGCAGCGTAGGGACATCCGGGACGACGACTATGCAGTACTTC	CASSVGTSGTTTMQYF
TRBV6-5	NA	many	TRBJ1-1	TGTGCCAGCAGTCAAGGGGGAACTGAAGCTTTCTTT	CASSQGGTEAFF
TRBV11-2	NA	many	TRBJ1-3	TGTGCCAGCAGCTCCCACTCTGGAAACACCATATATTTT	CASSSHSGNTIYF
TRBV20-1	NA	NA	TRBJ2-6	TGCAGTGCTAGAGATTCGGCGGGAGGGGCCAACGTCCTGACTTTC	CSARDSAGGANVLTF
TRBV13	TRBD2	NA	TRBJ2-1	TGTGCCAGCAGCTCATATGGACTAGTGATCTACAATGAGCAGTTCTTC	CASSSYGLVIYNEQFF
TRBV7-3	NA	many	TRBJ2-6	TGTGCCAGCAGCTATAGCAGCTCTGGGGCCAACGTCCTGACTTTC	CASSYSSSGANVLTF
TRBV20-1	TRBD2	NA	TRBJ2-3	TGCAGTGCTAGAGATCCGAGGACTAGCGGGAACTACAATGAGCAGTATTTT	CSARDPRTSGNYNEQYF
TRBV19	TRBD2	once	TRBJ2-3	TGTGCCAGTAGCAGGACTAGCGGTACCACAGATACGCAGTATTTT	CASSRTSGTTDTQYF